One T cell receptor (beta chain) is described in this entry. The V end lost 4 bases, the J end lost 1 base, and 10 bases lay between the germline ends. Germline-derived CDR1 and CDR2 are ENHRY and SYGVKD. The CDR3 length is 14 residues. TCRdb keeps only in-frame clones here, not all; method: immunoSEQ multiplex PCR. The sample shows approximately 300,000 clones, more than 75% of them seen only once. This sample was included in a study of blood T cell repertoires in COVID-19. This rearrangement joins TRBV10-3 to TRBJ1-1; D may be TRBD1 (5 bases). The origin of this receptor is a woman aged 18-29 years who had recovered from COVID-19. Sequencing input: PBMCs or T cells enriched from blood (not recorded which). The CDR3 DNA reads as TGTGCCATCAGTGGGCAGGGAAAGAACACTGAAGCTTTCTTT. Translating gives CAISGQGKNTEAFF.